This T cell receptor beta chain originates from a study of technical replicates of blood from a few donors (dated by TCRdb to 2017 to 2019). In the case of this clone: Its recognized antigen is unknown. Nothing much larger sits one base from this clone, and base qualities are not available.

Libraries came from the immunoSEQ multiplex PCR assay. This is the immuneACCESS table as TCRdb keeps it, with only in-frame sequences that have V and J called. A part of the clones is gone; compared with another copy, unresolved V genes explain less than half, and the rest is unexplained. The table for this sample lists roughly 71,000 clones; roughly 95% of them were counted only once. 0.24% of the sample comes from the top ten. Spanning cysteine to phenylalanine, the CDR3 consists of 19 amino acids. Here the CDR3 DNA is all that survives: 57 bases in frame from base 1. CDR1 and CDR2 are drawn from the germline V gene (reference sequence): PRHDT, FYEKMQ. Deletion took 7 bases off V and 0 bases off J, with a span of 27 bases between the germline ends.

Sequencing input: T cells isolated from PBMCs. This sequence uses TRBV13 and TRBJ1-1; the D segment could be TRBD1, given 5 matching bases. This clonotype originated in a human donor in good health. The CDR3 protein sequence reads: CASTLYGRQGKLMNTEAFF. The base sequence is TGTGCCAGCACCCTATATGGTAGGCAGGGTAAATTAATGAACACTGAAGCTTTCTTT.